This TCR beta chain was sequenced during a study of blood T cells in healthy people across ages (dated by TCRdb to the mid-2010s). About the full investigation: In model experiments, template switching captured roughly one uniquely barcoded TCR beta cDNA molecule for every two T cells. The donors were divided into four age groups: young (average around 17 years), middle-aged (about 39), aged (about 62) and long-lived (roughly 88). Age-related changes in TCR beta repertoire diversity were measured in the study by deep sequencing normalized with unique cDNA molecular identifiers. Using the same blood draw, the study looked at two additional independent replicas of 1 million unique cDNA reads for two donors, one aged 18 to 30 and the other aged 80 or older. To avoid experimental bias, donors of different ages were randomly spread across the sequencing lanes.

This clonotype was detected a few times. The clone's antigen remains unknown. Base qualities are not recorded, but no much larger clone differs from it by a single base. The library came from 5' RACE. TCRdb shows the sequencer as Illumina HiSeq 2500. A second roughly 7 to 12 cycle PCR used a sample-barcoded 5' primer and a J-beta primer mix. A unique molecular identifier was introduced onto each TCR beta cDNA molecule by a template-switch 5' adaptor carrying 12 random nucleotides. At least 2.5 million CDR3-containing paired-end reads were obtained from each sample. First-strand cDNA was synthesized from all RNA with the Mint cDNA synthesis kit, primed by a TRBC-specific oligonucleotide. Following uracil-DNA glycosylase treatment, all cDNA underwent a first 18-cycle PCR with the universal primers M1SS and BC2_uni_R. The authors' pipeline ran thus. Normalization of each sample was performed by random selection of 1 million high-quality reads, each carrying a distinct molecular identifier. Instead of being binned into consensus sequences, reads that shared molecular identifiers were thrown out. MiTCR, run with a Q25 quality threshold and the strictest error-elimination algorithm, handled CDR3 identification, clonotype clustering and error correction. A nonparametric unseen species model using Euler transformation provided a lower-bound estimate of total TCR beta diversity. TCRdb reworked the public reads: Q25 trimming with fastp, MiXCR clone assembly, productive beta chains retained. For every CDR3 protein sequence, its rows merge into one entry that carries the most common genes and DNA. TCRdb assigned the V and J calls; the authors' analysis was not used. For this sample there are about 730,000 distinct CDR3 sequences; around 46% appear just once. Clones ranked in the top ten supply around 20% of the sample.

The donors were 40 or so Caucasian individuals from Russia, aged roughly 6 to 100 years, who were systemically healthy. Around 9.9 milliliters of peripheral blood were collected from each donor into EDTA-treated Vacutainer tubes. Ficoll-Paque density-gradient centrifugation was used to isolate PBMCs, with at least 7 million per sample. Trizol reagent was used to extract total RNA from the PBMCs, yielding at least 6 micrograms per sample. For every donor, an aliquot of PBMCs went through flow cytometry to measure the percentages of naive CD45RAhigh/CD27high T cells. The CDR3 covers 15 residues, taking in both the cysteine and the phenylalanine. Only CDR3 DNA is held: 45 bases, read in frame from base 1. V sheds 5 bases and J sheds 0 bases, leaving 11 bases between their ends. The germline V gene specifies MNHEY as CDR1 and SVGAGI as CDR2. Results and caveats for the whole study, not just this receptor: Observed TCR beta diversity correlated strongly with the percentage of naive T cells measured by flow cytometry. Donor CMV infection status was unknown, potentially confounding age-related changes in expanded clonotypes. Since profiling was done on bulk unsorted PBMCs, naive and antigen-experienced compartments could not be conclusively compared. As age increased, observed TCR beta diversity per million T cells dropped in a roughly linear way, and a significant reduction was already evident by age roughly 36. The long-lived group showed more naive CD4+ T cells, fewer expanded clones and increased TCR diversity than the aged group, suggesting age selection. Total diversity estimates from one million sequenced T cells were considered lower bounds and underestimates.

Sequencing was carried out using blood. The sequence derives from a woman aged 55-75 years in good health. Recombination linked TRBV6-5 to TRBJ1-5, with no reliable assignment of the D segment. The CDR3 sequence is CASSVGPYSNQPQHF. The DNA sequence reads TGTGCCAGCAGTGTCGGCCCATATAGCAATCAGCCCCAGCATTTT.